This entry concerns a single T cell receptor beta chain. Its matching antigen is unknown. The sample contains more than one DNA sequence encoding this CDR3. Germline V lookup: CDR1 SEHNR, CDR2 FQNEAQ (reference sequence). This CDR3 comprises 14 residues. Trimming removed 3 bases at V and 4 bases at J, with 9 bases between. This record belongs to a study of cytomegalovirus exposure and HLA in healthy donors. This PCR relied on a set of 60 Vbeta primers and 13 Jbeta primers. Sequenced by immunoSEQ multiplex PCR; TCRdb stores in-frame clones only, minus some. The table includes about 98,000 clones, 77% detected once. Study-wide results and limits: The authors enumerated over 150 TCR beta chains as linked to cytomegalovirus. Available immune exposure information was restricted to CMV serostatus only. The authors later linked a missense DCLRE1C variant to TCR beta V- and J-gene trimming.

The source material was PBMCs. The TCR originated in a male donor in good health and CMV-seropositive. V is TRBV7-9 and J is TRBJ1-4; the D gene is possibly TRBD1 (5 bases). The CDR3 is CASSLGQLNEKLFF. DNA for the CDR3: TGTGCCAGCAGCTTGGGGCAGCTTAATGAAAAACTGTTTTTT.